This T cell receptor beta chain was identified in a study of radiotherapy plus CTLA-4 blockade in lung cancer. Broader study findings: Reportedly, early blood T cell clone dynamics best predicted response, with interferon-beta. In blood, TCR clones derived from the tumor expanded after radiotherapy plus ipilimumab.

Trimming removed 0 bases at V and 5 bases at J, with 13 bases between. Germline CDR1 and CDR2: LNHNV and YYDKDF (reference sequence). The CDR3 runs 15 residues. For this clone: The target antigen is unknown.

The data were produced by immunoSEQ multiplex PCR, yet TCRdb's version contains in-frame clones alone and is incomplete. The sample consists of more than 95,000 clones, about 70% of them appearing once. The chain has TRBV15 and TRBJ1-2; a weak D match, TRBD1 (6 bases). The sample in question was peripheral blood, obtained from a patient treated with radiotherapy plus ipilimumab. The source is a human donor with non-small cell lung cancer who had a partial response to radiotherapy plus ipilimumab. Some clones in this sample may be carry-over from other donors' samples. The chain's CDR3 is CATSREWGHRYGYTF. The CDR3 DNA reads TGTGCCACCAGCAGAGAATGGGGGCATAGGTATGGCTACACCTTC.